In its sample, the clone carrying this TCR beta chain was seen a few times. As yet, its antigen is unknown. Measured with immunoSEQ multiplex PCR; TCRdb has only the in-frame clones, and not every one. Among 45,000 to 55,000 clones listed, around 80% were seen once. This record comes from a study of OX40 agonist ivuxolimab in advanced cancers. Across the whole study: Allowance was made for prior anti-PD-1, anti-PD-L1 or anti-CTLA-4 therapy, and 40% had some.

With 4 bases removed from V and 1 base from J, the gap between germline ends came to 6 bases. Germline assignment: CDR1 SGHRS and CDR2 YFSETQ. This CDR3 is built from 12 residues. The study, taken as a whole, reports: At doses 0.1 to 3.0 mg/kg, CD4+ and CD8+ clones expanded. Low normalized clonal expansion also occurred in some nonresponding patients.

The chain has TRBV5-1 and TRBJ2-7; D not resolved. The sample in question was CD4+ or CD8+ T cells sorted from blood, obtained in a trial of the OX40 agonist ivuxolimab. This receptor was taken from an adult with an advanced solid tumor such as melanoma, head and neck, liver or kidney cancer. DNA for the CDR3: TGCGCCAGCAGCGTGGGATCCTACGAGCAGTACTTC. It yields the protein CASSVGSYEQYF. Based on the CDR3 plus reference TRBV5-1 and TRBJ2-7, the full variable domain is KAGVTQTPRYLIKTRGQQVTLSCSPISGHRSVSWYQQTPGQGLQFLFEYFSETQRNKGNFPGRFSGRQFSNSRSEMNVSTLELGDSALYLCASSVGSYEQYFGPGTRLTVT.